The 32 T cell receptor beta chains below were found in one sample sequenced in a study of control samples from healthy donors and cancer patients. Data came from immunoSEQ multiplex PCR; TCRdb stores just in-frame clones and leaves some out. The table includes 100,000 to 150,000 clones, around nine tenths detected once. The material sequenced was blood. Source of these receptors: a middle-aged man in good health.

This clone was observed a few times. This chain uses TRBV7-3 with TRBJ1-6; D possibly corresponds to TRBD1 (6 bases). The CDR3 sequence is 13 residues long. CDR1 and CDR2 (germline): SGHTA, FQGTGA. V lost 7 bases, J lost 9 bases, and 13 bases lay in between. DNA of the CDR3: TGTGCCAGCACCCCAGGGGACCTTTCACCCCTCCACTTT. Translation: CASTPGDLSPLHF.

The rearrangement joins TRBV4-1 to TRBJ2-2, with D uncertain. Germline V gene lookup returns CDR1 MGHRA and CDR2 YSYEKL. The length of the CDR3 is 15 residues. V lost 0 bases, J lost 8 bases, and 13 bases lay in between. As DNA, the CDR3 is TGCGCCAGCAGCCAAGAAGCCACAGTATTAGGGGAGCTGTTTTTT. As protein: CASSQEATVLGELFF.

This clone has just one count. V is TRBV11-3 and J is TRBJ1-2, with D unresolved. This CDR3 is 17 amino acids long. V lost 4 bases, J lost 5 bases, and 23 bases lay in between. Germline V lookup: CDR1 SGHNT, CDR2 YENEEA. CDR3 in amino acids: CASSSPNLFTAPYGYTF. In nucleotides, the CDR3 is TGTGCCAGCAGCTCGCCGAACCTATTCACCGCACCTTATGGCTACACCTTC.

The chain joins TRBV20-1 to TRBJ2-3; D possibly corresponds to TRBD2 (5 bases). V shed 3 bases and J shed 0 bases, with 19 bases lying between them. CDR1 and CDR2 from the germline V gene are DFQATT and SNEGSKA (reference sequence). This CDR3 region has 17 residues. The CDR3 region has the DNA TGCAGTGCTAGTCGATGGTACGGGATAACTAGCACAGATACGCAGTATTTT. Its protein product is CSASRWYGITSTDTQYF.

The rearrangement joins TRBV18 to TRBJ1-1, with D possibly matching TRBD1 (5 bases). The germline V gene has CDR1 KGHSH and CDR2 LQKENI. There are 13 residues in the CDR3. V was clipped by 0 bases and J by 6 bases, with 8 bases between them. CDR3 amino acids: CASSPPGEPEAFF. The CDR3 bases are TGTGCCAGCTCACCACCGGGGGAACCTGAAGCTTTCTTT. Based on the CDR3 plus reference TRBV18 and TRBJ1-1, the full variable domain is NAGVMQNPRHLVRRRGQEARLRCSPMKGHSHVYWYRQLPEEGLKFMVYLQKENIIDESGMPKERFSAEFPKEGPSILRIQQVVRGDSAAYFCASSPPGEPEAFFGQGTRLTVV.

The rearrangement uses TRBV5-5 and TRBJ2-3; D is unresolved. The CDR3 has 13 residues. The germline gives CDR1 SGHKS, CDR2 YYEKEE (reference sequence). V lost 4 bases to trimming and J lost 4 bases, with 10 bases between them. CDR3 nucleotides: TGTGCCAGCAGCCAGGACCTCTCAGATACGCAGTATTTT. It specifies CASSQDLSDTQYF.

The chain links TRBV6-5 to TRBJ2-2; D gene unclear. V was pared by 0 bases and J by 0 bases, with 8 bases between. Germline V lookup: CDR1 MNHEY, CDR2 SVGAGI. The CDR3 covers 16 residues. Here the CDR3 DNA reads TGTGCCAGCAGTTACTCGGCAGGTGCGAACACCGGGGAGCTGTTTTTT. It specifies CASSYSAGANTGELFF.

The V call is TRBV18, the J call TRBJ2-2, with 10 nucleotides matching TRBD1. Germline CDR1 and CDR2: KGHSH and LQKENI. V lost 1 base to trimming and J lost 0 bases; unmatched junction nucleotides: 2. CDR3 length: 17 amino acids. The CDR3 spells CASSPRDRGANTGELFF. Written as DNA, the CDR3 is TGTGCCAGCTCACCACGGGACAGGGGCGCGAACACCGGGGAGCTGTTTTTT. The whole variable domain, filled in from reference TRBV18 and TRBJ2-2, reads NAGVMQNPRHLVRRRGQEARLRCSPMKGHSHVYWYRQLPEEGLKFMVYLQKENIIDESGMPKERFSAEFPKEGPSILRIQQVVRGDSAAYFCASSPRDRGANTGELFFGEGSRLTVL.

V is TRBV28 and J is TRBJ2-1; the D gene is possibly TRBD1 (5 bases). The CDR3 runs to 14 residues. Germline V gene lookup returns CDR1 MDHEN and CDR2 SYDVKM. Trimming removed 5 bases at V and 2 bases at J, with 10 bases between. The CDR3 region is CASSVLTAYNEQFF. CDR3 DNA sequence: TGTGCCAGCAGTGTATTGACAGCCTACAATGAGCAGTTCTTC.

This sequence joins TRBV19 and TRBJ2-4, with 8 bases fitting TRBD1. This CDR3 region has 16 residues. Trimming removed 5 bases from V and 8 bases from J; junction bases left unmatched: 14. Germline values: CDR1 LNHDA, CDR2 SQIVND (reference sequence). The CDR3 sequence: CASSATGEIRTDIQYF. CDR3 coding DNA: TGTGCCAGTAGTGCGACAGGGGAGATCCGAACGGACATTCAGTACTTC.

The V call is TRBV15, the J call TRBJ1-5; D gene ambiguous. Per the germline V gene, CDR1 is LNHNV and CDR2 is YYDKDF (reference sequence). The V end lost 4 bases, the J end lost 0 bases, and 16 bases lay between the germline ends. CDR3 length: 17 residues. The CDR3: CATSIGGQRHSNQPQHF. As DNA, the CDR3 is TGTGCCACCAGCATCGGCGGCCAGCGCCATAGCAATCAGCCCCAGCATTTT. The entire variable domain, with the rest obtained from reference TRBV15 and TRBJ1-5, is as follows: DAMVIQNPRYQVTQFGKPVTLSCSQTLNHNVMYWYQQKSSQAPKLLFHYYDKDFNNEADTPDNFQSRRPNTSFCFLDIRSPGLGDTAMYLCATSIGGQRHSNQPQHFGDGTRLSIL.

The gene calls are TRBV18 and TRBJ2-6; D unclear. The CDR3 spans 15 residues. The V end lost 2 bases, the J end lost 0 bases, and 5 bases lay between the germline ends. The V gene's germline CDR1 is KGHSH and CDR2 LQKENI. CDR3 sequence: CASSPIASGANVLTF. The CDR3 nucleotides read TGTGCCAGCTCACCAATTGCCTCTGGGGCCAACGTCCTGACTTTC.

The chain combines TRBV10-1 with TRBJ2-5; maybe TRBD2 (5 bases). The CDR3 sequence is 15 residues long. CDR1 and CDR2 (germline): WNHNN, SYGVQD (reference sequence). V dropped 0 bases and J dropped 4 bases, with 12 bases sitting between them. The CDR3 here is CASSESSGIGETQYF. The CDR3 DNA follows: TGCGCCAGCAGTGAGTCTTCGGGGATAGGAGAGACCCAGTACTTC.

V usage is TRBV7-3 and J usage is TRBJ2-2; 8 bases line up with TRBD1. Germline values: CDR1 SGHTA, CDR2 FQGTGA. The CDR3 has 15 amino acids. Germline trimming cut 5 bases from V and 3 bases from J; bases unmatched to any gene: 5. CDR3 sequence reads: CASSEDRAYTGELFF. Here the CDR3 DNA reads TGTGCCAGCAGCGAGGACAGGGCGTACACCGGGGAGCTGTTTTTT.

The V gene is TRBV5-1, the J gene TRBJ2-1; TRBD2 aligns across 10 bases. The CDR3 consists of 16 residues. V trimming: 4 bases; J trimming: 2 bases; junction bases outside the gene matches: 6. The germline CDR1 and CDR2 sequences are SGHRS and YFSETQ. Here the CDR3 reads CASSPIAGGTYNEQFF. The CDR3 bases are TGCGCCAGCAGCCCAATAGCGGGGGGCACCTACAATGAGCAGTTCTTC.

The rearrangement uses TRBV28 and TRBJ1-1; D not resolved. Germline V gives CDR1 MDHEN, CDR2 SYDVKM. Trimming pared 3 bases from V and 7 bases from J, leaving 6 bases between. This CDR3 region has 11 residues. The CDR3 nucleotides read TGTGCCAGCAGTTTGCGGTTTGAAGCTTTCTTT. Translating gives CASSLRFEAFF.

The DNA of the CDR3 is TGCGCCAGCAGCTTGTATCCTAGCGGGGGAGAGACCCAGTACTTC. It is translated as CASSLYPSGGETQYF. The chain has TRBV5-1 and TRBJ2-5, with 10 bases identical to TRBD2. CDR1 and CDR2 from the germline V gene are SGHRS and YFSETQ. The ends lost 1 base at V and 4 bases at J; junction bases unmatched: 4. CDR3 length equals 15 residues.

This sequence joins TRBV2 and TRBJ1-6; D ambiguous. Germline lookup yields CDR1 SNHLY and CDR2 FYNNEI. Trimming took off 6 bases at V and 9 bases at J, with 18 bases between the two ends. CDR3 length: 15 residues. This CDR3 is CASSTYRAASSPLHF. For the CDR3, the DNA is TGTGCCAGCAGCACCTACCGAGCCGCTAGTTCACCCCTCCACTTT.

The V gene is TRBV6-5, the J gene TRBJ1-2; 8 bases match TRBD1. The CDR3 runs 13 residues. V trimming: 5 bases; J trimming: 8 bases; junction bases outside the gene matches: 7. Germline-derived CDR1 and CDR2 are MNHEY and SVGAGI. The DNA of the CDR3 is TGTGCCAGCAGTCGCAGGGGGCGGAACGGCTACACCTTC. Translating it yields CASSRRGRNGYTF.

The CDR3 region is CASSLAGGAGDTQYF. CDR3 nucleotides: TGTGCCAGCAGCTTAGCGGGGGGGGCCGGGGATACGCAGTATTTT. The chain carries TRBV7-2 and TRBJ2-3; maybe TRBD2 (7 bases). The CDR3 has 15 amino acids. Trimming took off 0 bases at V and 6 bases at J, with 13 bases between the two ends. The germline gives CDR1 SGHTA, CDR2 FQGNSA.

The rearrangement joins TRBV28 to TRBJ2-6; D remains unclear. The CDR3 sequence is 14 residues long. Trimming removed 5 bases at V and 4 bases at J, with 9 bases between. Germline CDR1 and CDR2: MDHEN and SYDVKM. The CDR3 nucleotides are TGTGCCAGCAGTGAGGCTCTGGGGGCCAACGTCCTGACTTTC. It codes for CASSEALGANVLTF.

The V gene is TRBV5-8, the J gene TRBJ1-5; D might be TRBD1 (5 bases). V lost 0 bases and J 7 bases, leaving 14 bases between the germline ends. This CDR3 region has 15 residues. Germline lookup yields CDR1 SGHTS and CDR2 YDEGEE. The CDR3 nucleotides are TGTGCCAGCAGCTTGGAAAGGGGATACCACCAGCCCCAGCATTTT. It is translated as CASSLERGYHQPQHF. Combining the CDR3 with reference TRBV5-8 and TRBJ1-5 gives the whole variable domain EAGVTQSPTHLIKTRGQQATLRCSPISGHTSVYWYQQALGLGLQFLLWYDEGEERNRGNFPPRFSGRQFPNYSSELNVNALELEDSALYLCASSLERGYHQPQHFGDGTRLSIL.

CDR3 residues: CASSRSGQPQHF. As DNA, the CDR3 is TGTGCCAGTAGCCGCTCCGGTCAGCCCCAGCATTTT. The J gene is TRBJ1-5, the V gene TRBV19, with no clear D. Per the germline V gene, CDR1 is LNHDA and CDR2 is SQIVND (reference sequence). With 6 bases removed from V and 6 bases from J, the gap between germline ends came to 9 bases. The CDR3 is made up of 12 amino acids.

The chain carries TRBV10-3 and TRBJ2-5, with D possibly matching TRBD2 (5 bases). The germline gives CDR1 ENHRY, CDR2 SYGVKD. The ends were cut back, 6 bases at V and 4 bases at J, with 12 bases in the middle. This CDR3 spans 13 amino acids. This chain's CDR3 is CAISAAEAETQYF. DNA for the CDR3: TGTGCCATCAGCGCGGCGGAGGCAGAGACCCAGTACTTC.

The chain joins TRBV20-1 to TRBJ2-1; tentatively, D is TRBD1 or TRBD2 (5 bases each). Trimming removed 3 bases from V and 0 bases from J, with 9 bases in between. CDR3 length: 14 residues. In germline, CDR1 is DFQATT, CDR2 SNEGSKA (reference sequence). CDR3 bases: TGCAGTGCTAGTTGGGACCACTCCTACAATGAGCAGTTCTTC. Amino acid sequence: CSASWDHSYNEQFF.

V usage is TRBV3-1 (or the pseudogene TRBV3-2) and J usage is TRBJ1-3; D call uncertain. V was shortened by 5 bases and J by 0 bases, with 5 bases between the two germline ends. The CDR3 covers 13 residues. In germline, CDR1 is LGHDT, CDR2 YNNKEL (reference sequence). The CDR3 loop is CASSLNSGNTIYF. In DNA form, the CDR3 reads TGTGCCAGCAGCTTAAACTCTGGAAACACCATATATTTT.

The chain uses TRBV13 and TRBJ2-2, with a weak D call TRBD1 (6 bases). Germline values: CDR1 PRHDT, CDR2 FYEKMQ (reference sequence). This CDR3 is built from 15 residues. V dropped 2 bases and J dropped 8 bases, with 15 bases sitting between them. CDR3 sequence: CASSLWTDQGGELFF. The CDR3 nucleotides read TGTGCCAGCAGCTTATGGACAGACCAAGGGGGGGAGCTGTTTTTT.

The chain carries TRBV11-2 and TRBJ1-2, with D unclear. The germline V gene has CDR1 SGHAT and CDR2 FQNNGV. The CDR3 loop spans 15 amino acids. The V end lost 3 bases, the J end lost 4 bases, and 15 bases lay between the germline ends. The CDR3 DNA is TGTGCCAGCAGCTTTGCCGGCGGCAGGTCCTATGGCTACACCTTC. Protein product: CASSFAGGRSYGYTF.

CDR3 nucleotides: TGTGCCAGTAGTTCAGGGGGCGAAGTGGCGATTAACACTGAAGCTTTCTTT. This sequence encodes CASSSGGEVAINTEAFF. The chain employs TRBV19 and TRBJ1-1, with 8 bases identical to TRBD1. Losses at the gene ends were 5 bases for V and 2 bases for J; bases not matched to a gene: 13. Germline lookup yields CDR1 LNHDA and CDR2 SQIVND (reference sequence). The CDR3 has 17 residues.

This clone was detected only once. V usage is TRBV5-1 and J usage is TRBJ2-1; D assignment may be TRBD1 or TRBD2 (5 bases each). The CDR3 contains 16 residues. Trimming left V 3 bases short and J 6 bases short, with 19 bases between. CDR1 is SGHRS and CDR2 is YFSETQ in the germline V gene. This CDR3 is CASSSGLTVGVNEQFF. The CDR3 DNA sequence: TGCGCCAGCAGCTCAGGACTGACGGTAGGGGTCAATGAGCAGTTCTTC. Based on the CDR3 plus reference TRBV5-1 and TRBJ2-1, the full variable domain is KAGVTQTPRYLIKTRGQQVTLSCSPISGHRSVSWYQQTPGQGLQFLFEYFSETQRNKGNFPGRFSGRQFSNSRSEMNVSTLELGDSALYLCASSSGLTVGVNEQFFGPGTRLTVL.

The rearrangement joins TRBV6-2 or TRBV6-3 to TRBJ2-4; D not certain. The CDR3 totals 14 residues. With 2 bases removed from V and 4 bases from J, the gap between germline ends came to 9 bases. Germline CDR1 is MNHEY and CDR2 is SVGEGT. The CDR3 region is CASSYGWDKNIQYF. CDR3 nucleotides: TGTGCCAGCAGTTACGGCTGGGATAAAAACATTCAGTACTTC.

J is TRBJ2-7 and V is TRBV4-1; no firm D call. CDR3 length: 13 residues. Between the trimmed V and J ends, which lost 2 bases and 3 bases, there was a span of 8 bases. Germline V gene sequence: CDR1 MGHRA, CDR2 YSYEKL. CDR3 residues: CASSQQQSYEQYF. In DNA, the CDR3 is TGCGCCAGCAGCCAACAACAGAGCTACGAGCAGTACTTC.